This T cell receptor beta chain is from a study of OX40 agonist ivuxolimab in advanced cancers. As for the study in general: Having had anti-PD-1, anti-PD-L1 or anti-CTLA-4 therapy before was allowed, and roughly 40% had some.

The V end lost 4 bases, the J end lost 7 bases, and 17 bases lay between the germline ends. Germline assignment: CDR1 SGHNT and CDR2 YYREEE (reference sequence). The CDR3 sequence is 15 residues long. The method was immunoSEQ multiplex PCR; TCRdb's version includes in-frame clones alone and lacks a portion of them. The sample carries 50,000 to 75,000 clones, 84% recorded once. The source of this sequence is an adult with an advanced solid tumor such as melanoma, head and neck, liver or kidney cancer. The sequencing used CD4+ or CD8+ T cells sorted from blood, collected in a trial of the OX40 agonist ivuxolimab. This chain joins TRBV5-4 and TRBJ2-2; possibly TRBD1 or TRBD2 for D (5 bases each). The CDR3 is CASSGDGGLGGELFF. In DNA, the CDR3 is TGTGCCAGCAGCGGGGACGGAGGCCTAGGCGGGGAGCTGTTTTTT.